The clone carrying this T cell receptor beta chain was found once. TCRdb's copy holds only in-frame clones and misses some; the assay was immunoSEQ multiplex PCR. The sample consists of about 200,000 clones, 90% to 95% of them appearing once. Germline assignment: CDR1 GTSNPN and CDR2 SVGIG (reference sequence). V shed 5 bases, J shed 6 bases, and the junction held 5 bases outside the gene matches. The CDR3 has 13 amino acids. The data were taken from a study of blood T cell repertoires in COVID-19. Study background: The analysed material was cDNA or gDNA that came from T cells, B-cell-depleted T cells, or PBMCs.

V gene TRBV30 combines with J gene TRBJ2-1; 9 nucleotides agree with TRBD2. Sequencing used peripheral blood. The clonotype originates from a man aged 25-45 years with COVID-19, enrolled during active disease. This CDR3 is CAWVGLARNEQFF. Written as DNA, the CDR3 is TGTGCCTGGGTGGGACTAGCACGCAATGAGCAGTTCTTC.